Below, 3 T cell receptor beta chains from the same sample are listed, as sequenced in a study of cytomegalovirus exposure and HLA in healthy donors. The primer mix had 60 Vbeta and 13 Jbeta primers. Profiled with immunoSEQ multiplex PCR; TCRdb holds only in-frame clones, not every one. The sample includes around 150,000 clones, about 70% seen only once; the top ten take more than 3%. The sample comprised PBMCs. The receptor set was obtained from a man aged 18 to 30 in good health and CMV-seronegative.

V and J are TRBV19 and TRBJ1-2, with 7 bases fitting TRBD1. Germline CDR1 is LNHDA and CDR2 is SQIVND (reference sequence). CDR3 length: 13 amino acids. The trim removed 3 bases at V and 4 bases at J, leaving 2 bases unmatched. The CDR3 sequence is CASSIRDSYGYTF. The CDR3 DNA reads as TGTGCCAGTAGTATCCGGGACAGCTATGGCTACACCTTC.

V usage is TRBV5-1 and J usage is TRBJ2-5; D remains unclear. The tail of the sequence fits TRBJ2-7 better, so the J call may be wrong. Germline assignment: CDR1 SGHRS and CDR2 YFSETQ. This CDR3 contains 13 residues. CDR3 nucleotide sequence: TGCGCCAGCAGCTTGGAACAGACCTACGAGCAGTACTTC. Amino acid sequence: CASSLEQTYEQYF.

With respect to this clone: The junction departs from germline at one end; a sequencing error may be responsible. V gene TRBV6-5 combines with J gene TRBJ1-2; maybe TRBD1 (6 bases). CDR3 length: 11 residues. Germline loops: CDR1 MNHEY, CDR2 SVGAGI. The CDR3 is CASQGVGGRAF. The CDR3 nucleotides are TGTGCCAGCCAGGGAGTAGGGGGTAGGGCCTTC.